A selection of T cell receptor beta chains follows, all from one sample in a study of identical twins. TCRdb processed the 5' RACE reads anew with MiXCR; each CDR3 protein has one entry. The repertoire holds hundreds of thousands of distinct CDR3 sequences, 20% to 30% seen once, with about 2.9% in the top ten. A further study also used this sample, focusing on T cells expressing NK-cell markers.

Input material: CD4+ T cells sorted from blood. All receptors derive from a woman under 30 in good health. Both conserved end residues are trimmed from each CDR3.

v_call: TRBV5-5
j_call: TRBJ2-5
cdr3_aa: ASSWARGGAGETQY

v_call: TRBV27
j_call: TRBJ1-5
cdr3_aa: ASSSGRVTGDQPQH

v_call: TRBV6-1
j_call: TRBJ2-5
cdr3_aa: ASTEWETQY

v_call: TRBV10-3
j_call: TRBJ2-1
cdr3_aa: AISPHLPGSSYNEQF

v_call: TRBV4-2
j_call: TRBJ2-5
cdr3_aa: ASSQGGASGGWGIRETQY

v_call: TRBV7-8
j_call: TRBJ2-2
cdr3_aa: ASSSAPGTVNTGELF

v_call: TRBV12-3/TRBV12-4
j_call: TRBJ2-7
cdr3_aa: ASSPGTSGLNEQY

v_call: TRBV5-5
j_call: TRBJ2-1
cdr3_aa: ASSFDRASDNEQF

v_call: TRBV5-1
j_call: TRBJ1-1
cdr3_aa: ASSLAGGRGTTEAF

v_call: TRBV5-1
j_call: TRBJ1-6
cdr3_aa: ASSLVQPNNSPLH

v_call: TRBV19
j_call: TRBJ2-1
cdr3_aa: ASSVTWGPYNEQF

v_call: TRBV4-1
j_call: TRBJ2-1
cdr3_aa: ASSQRTPPYNEQF

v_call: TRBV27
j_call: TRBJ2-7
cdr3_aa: ASSLIGGIGTYEQY

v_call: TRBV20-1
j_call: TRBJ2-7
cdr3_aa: SASSPNSYEQY

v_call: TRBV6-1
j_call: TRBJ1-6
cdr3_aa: ASRVAGSVSPLH

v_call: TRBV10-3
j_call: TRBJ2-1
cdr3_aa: AISESTGGWNEQF

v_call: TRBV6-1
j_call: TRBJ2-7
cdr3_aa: ASIQPREEDGEQY

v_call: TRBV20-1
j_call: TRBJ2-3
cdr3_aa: SAPNPGQVTDTQY

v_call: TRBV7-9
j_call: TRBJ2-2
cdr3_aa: ASSLAVGELF

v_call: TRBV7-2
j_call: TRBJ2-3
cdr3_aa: ASSFVPREYSDTQY

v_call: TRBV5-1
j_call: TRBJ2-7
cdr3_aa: ASSLADAGEQY

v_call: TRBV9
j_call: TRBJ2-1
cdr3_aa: ASSVGYSGSMRNEQF

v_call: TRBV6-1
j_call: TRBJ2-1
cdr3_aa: ASRRTDYNEQF

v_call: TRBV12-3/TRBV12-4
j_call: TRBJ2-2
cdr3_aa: ASSFRGTNTGELF

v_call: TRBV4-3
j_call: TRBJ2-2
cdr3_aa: ASSQGHSLAGLNTGELF

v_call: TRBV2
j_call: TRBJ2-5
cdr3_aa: ASSVAGKETQY

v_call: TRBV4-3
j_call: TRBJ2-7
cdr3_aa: ASSQDHRSTYEQY

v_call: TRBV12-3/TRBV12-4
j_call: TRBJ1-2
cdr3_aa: ASSFGSGPYGYT

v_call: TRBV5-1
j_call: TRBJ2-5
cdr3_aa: ASSGAAQETQY

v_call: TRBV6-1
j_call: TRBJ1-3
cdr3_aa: ASSLTSVAGNTIY

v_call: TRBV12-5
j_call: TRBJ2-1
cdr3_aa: ASGFGGDHNEQF

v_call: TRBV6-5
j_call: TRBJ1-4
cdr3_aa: ASSYIDRGVAKLF

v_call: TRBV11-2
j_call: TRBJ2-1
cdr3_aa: ASRDFGLSSSYNEQF

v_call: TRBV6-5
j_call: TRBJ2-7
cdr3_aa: ASSYIDRANEQY

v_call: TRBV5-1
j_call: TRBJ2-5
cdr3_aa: ASKLGETQY

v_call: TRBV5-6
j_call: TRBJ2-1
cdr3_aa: ASILGGLHEQF

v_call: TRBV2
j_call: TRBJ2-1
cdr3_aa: ASMTGHSSYNEQF

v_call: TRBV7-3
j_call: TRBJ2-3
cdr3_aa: ASAPGGGADTQY

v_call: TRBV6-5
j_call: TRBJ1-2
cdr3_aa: ASSYSFGENGYT

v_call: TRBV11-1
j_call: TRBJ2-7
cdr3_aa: ASSSPGIRDRGRPYEQY

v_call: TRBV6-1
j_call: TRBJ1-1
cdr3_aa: ASSDSKSSTEAF

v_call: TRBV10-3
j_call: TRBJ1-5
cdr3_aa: AISGQLDQPQH

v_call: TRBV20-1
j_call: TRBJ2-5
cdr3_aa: SATEGGETQY

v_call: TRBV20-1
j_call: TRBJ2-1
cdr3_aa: SSSRDIYNEQF

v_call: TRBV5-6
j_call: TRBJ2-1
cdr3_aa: ASSFPSGNNEQF

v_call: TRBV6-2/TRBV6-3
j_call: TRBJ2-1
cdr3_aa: ASSPGTSGNGYNEQF

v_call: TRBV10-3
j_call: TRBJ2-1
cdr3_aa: AISETLPYNEQF

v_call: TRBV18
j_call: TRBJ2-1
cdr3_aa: ASSSMVGPYNEQF

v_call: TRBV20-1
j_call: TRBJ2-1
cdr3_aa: SAHLSGRVLNEQF

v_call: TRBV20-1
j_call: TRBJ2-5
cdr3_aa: SAALASGTGTQY

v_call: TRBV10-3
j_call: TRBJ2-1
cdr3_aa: AISEYNEQF